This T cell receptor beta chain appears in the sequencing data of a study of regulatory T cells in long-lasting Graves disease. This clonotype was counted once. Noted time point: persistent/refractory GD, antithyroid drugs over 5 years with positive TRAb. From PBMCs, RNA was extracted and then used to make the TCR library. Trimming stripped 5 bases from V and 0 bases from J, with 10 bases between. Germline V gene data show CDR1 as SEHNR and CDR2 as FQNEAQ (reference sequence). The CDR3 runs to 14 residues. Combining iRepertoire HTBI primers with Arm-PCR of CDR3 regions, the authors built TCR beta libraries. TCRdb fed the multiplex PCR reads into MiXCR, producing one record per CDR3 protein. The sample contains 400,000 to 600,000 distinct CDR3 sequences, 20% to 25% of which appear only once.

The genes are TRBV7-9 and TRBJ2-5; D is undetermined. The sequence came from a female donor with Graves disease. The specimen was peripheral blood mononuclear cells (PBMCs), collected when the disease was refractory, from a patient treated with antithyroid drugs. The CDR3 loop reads CASSTLVDQETQYF. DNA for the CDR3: TGTGCCAGCAGCACGCTAGTGGACCAAGAGACCCAGTACTTC.